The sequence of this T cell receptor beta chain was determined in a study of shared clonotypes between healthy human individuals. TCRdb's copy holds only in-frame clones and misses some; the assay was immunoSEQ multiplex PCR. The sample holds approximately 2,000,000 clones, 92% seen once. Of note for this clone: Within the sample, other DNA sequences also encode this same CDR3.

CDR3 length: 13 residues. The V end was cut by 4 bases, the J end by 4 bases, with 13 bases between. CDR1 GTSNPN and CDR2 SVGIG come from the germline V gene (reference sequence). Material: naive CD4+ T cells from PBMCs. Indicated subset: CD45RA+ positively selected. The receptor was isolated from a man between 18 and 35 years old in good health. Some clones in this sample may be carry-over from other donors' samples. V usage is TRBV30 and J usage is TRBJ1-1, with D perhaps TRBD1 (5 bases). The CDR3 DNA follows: TGTGCCTGGACGAGGGGCTTGGGCACTGAAGCTTTCTTT. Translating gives CAWTRGLGTEAFF.